These 20 T cell receptor beta chains came from one sample sequenced in a study of T-cell memory formation after mild COVID-19. TCRdb recomputed calls from the 5' RACE reads with MiXCR, one row per CDR3 protein. The data contain about 190,000 distinct CDR3 sequences, 18% of them seen just once; the ten biggest clones take up 2.4%. Sequenced material: PBMCs or a T cell subset sorted from them (not recorded which). The receptor source for this set is an adult woman who had mild COVID-19 (a few samples of this study predate the infection). Cell type and time point are not known.

In its sample, this clonotype was seen a few times. The V gene is TRBV7-9, the J gene TRBJ2-1, with 11 nucleotides matching TRBD2. Per germline, CDR1 SEHNR and CDR2 FQNEAQ (reference sequence). V was clipped by 3 bases and J by 7 bases; unmatched bases: 11. The CDR3 is 17 amino acids. The CDR3 bases are TGTGCCAGCAGCTTGCTACTAGCGGGGGCATGGGGGAATGAGCAGTTCTTC. Translated, it gives CASSLLLAGAWGNEQFF.

This clonotype was seen a handful of times. The chain recombines TRBV6-6 with TRBJ2-1; a weak D match, TRBD1 (5 bases). Trimming removed 0 bases from V and 7 bases from J, with 19 bases in between. The CDR3 is made up of 17 amino acids. CDR1 and CDR2 (germline): MNHNY, SVGAGI (reference sequence). DNA for the CDR3: TGTGCCAGCAGTTACTCGGATGGGGCCCAGGGATGGAATGAGCAGTTCTTC. It codes for CASSYSDGAQGWNEQFF.

The genes are TRBV27 and TRBJ2-4; 13 positions match TRBD2. CDR3 length equals 17 residues. Germline CDR1 is MNHEY and CDR2 is SMNVEV (reference sequence). J lost 3 bases, V lost 5 bases, and 7 bases had no gene match. The CDR3: CASSPGTSGKVKNIQYF. In DNA form, the CDR3 reads TGTGCCAGCAGTCCTGGGACTAGCGGGAAGGTCAAAAACATTCAGTACTTC.

This sequence joins TRBV2 and TRBJ2-1; D may be TRBD1 (6 bases). The CDR3 sequence is 11 residues long. Trimming cost V 5 bases and J 15 bases, with 14 bases left between them. The germline gives CDR1 SNHLY, CDR2 FYNNEI. This chain's CDR3 is CASSPPGHRFF. DNA of the CDR3: TGTGCCAGCAGTCCACCGGGACATAGGTTCTTC.

This clonotype was observed a handful of times. This chain links TRBV18 with TRBJ2-7, with 8 bases fitting TRBD1. CDR3 length: 13 residues. J was trimmed by 5 bases and V by 4 bases; bases with no gene match: 4. Germline values: CDR1 KGHSH, CDR2 LQKENI. CDR3 sequence: CASSLSGGHEQYF. The CDR3 DNA reads as TGTGCCAGCTCACTGTCAGGGGGCCACGAGCAGTACTTC. Combining the CDR3 with reference TRBV18 and TRBJ2-7 gives the whole variable domain NAGVMQNPRHLVRRRGQEARLRCSPMKGHSHVYWYRQLPEEGLKFMVYLQKENIIDESGMPKERFSAEFPKEGPSILRIQQVVRGDSAAYFCASSLSGGHEQYFGPGTRLTVT.

The V and J genes are TRBV12-3 or TRBV12-4 and TRBJ1-5, with D unclear. V lost 5 bases and J 6 bases, leaving 11 bases between the germline ends. The CDR3 loop spans 13 amino acids. CDR3 residues: CASSIRERQPQHF. In DNA, the CDR3 is TGTGCCAGCAGTATCAGAGAACGTCAGCCCCAGCATTTT.

This clonotype was seen a handful of times. The rearrangement links TRBV11-3 to TRBJ2-1; 10 positions match TRBD2. The germline gives CDR1 SGHNT, CDR2 YENEEA. The CDR3 sequence is 18 residues long. V shed 1 base, J shed 8 bases, and the junction held 14 bases outside the gene matches. The CDR3 here is CASSLGKILAGRQDEQFF. CDR3 DNA sequence: TGTGCCAGCAGCTTAGGGAAGATACTAGCGGGGCGACAGGATGAGCAGTTCTTC.

The chain uses TRBV4-2 and TRBJ2-7; D gene uncertain. Germline V gene lookup returns CDR1 LGHNA and CDR2 YNFKEQ. CDR3 length: 15 amino acids. V lost 4 bases to trimming and J lost 0 bases, with 13 bases between them. The CDR3 coding sequence is TGTGCCAGCAGCCGCAAACCGGAGAGCTCCTACGAGCAGTACTTC. Protein: CASSRKPESSYEQYF.

The rearrangement uses TRBV5-5 and TRBJ1-2; D might be TRBD1 (5 bases). In germline, CDR1 is SGHKS, CDR2 YYEKEE (reference sequence). The CDR3 has 14 amino acids. V lost 0 bases and J lost 3, with 9 bases in between. The CDR3 sequence: CASSLGQPDYGYTF. Written as DNA, the CDR3 is TGTGCCAGCAGCTTGGGACAGCCCGACTATGGCTACACCTTC.

V and J are TRBV7-2 and TRBJ2-1; D may be TRBD1 or TRBD2 (5 bases each). CDR1 and CDR2 from the germline V gene are SGHTA and FQGNSA. This CDR3 spans 13 amino acids. V was pared by 3 bases and J by 10 bases, with 13 bases between. The CDR3 is CASSLKGTGEQFF. Written as DNA, the CDR3 is TGTGCCAGCAGCTTGAAGGGGACCGGCGAGCAGTTCTTC.

V is TRBV24-1 and J is TRBJ2-7; D might be TRBD1 (5 bases). The CDR3 consists of 12 residues. Germline CDR1 reads KGHDR; CDR2 reads SFDVKD. V was pared by 7 bases and J by 5 bases, with 11 bases between. The CDR3: CATSDSWNEQYF. The CDR3 DNA is TGTGCCACCAGCGACAGTTGGAACGAGCAGTACTTC.

The chain is built from TRBV5-1 and TRBJ2-7; 12 bases align to TRBD2. CDR3 size: 15 residues. CDR1 and CDR2 from the germline V gene are SGHRS and YFSETQ. The J segment lost 7 bases and the V segment lost 0 bases, leaving 5 bases of the junction unmatched. Here the CDR3 reads CASSLDPGLAGEQYF. CDR3 bases: TGCGCCAGCAGCTTGGATCCCGGACTAGCGGGGGAGCAGTACTTC.

The table lists this clonotype with a few counts. The chain combines TRBV20-1 with TRBJ1-2; tentatively, D is TRBD1 (6 bases). Germline values: CDR1 DFQATT, CDR2 SNEGSKA (reference sequence). This CDR3 has 13 amino acids. The V and J ends lost 6 bases and 6 bases respectively, with 17 bases between them. This CDR3 is CSAVPQGTHGYTF. The CDR3 nucleotides read TGCAGTGCCGTTCCACAGGGTACCCATGGCTACACCTTC.

The chain combines TRBV5-4 with TRBJ2-3, with D perhaps matching TRBD2 (6 bases). CDR3 size: 15 residues. Germline loops: CDR1 SGHNT, CDR2 YYREEE (reference sequence). The ends were cut back, 4 bases at V and 2 bases at J, with 14 bases in the middle. Here the CDR3 reads CASSTRDFYTDTQYF. CDR3 DNA sequence: TGTGCCAGCAGCACGCGGGACTTCTACACAGATACGCAGTATTTT.

There are a few counts of this clonotype. The DNA of the CDR3 is TGCGCCAGCAGCCAAGGACTGGCAGCTACTCCTGGAAACACCATATATTTT. Translating gives CASSQGLAATPGNTIYF. The chain carries TRBV4-1 and TRBJ1-3; no definite D call. Per germline, CDR1 MGHRA and CDR2 YSYEKL. V was pared by 1 base and J by 2 bases, with 15 bases between. The CDR3 is made up of 17 amino acids.

This clonotype was seen only a few times. The V gene is TRBV5-5, the J gene TRBJ2-3; 7 bases are shared with TRBD1. The CDR3 is 16 amino acids. With 5 bases clipped from V and 2 bases from J, the junction kept 11 bases outside the gene matches. Germline V gene data show CDR1 as SGHKS and CDR2 as YYEKEE (reference sequence). The CDR3 sequence is CASSHSTGAYTDTQYF. The CDR3 DNA reads TGTGCCAGCAGTCATTCAACAGGGGCCTACACAGATACGCAGTATTTT.

The chain links TRBV6-5 to TRBJ1-2; D perhaps matches TRBD1 (5 bases). The length of the CDR3 is 12 residues. Germline CDR1 MNHEY, CDR2 SVGAGI. Trimming pared 3 bases from V and 5 bases from J, leaving 7 bases between. This chain's CDR3 is CASSYKGYGYTF. Written as DNA, the CDR3 is TGTGCCAGCAGTTATAAGGGGTATGGCTACACCTTC.

The chain recombines TRBV12-3 or TRBV12-4 with TRBJ1-5; D is unresolved. With 3 bases removed from V and 7 bases from J, the gap between germline ends came to 10 bases. There are 13 residues in the CDR3. CDR3: CASSLAVRQPQHF. Written as DNA, the CDR3 is TGTGCCAGCAGTTTGGCAGTGCGACAGCCCCAGCATTTT.

This clonotype was picked up many times. The chain carries TRBV2 and TRBJ2-5; D possibly corresponds to TRBD1 (5 bases). V gave up 6 bases and J gave up 5 bases, with 16 bases separating them. Germline CDR1 reads SNHLY; CDR2 reads FYNNEI. The CDR3 extends over 14 amino acids. CDR3 bases: TGTGCCAGCAGGGGTTCGGACAACTGGGAGACCCAGTACTTC. Translation: CASRGSDNWETQYF.

The sample holds many counts of this clonotype. The CDR3 sequence: CASSAAYEQYF. The CDR3 DNA reads as TGCGCCAGCAGCGCAGCTTACGAGCAGTACTTC. The rearrangement uses TRBV5-1 and TRBJ2-7; no clear D gene. V gave up 4 bases and J gave up 4 bases, with 6 bases separating them. Germline-derived CDR1 and CDR2 are SGHRS and YFSETQ. The CDR3 consists of 11 residues.